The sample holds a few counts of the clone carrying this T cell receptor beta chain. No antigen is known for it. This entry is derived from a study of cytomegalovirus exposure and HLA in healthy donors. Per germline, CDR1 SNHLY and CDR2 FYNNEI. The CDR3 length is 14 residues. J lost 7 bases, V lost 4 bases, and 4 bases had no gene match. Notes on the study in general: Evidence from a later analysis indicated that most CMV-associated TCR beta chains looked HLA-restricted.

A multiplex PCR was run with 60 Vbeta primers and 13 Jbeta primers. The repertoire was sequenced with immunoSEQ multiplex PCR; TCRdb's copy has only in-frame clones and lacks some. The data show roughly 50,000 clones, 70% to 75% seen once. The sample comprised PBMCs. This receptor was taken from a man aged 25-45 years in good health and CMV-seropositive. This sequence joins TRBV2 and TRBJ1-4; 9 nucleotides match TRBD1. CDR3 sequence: CASSADRGGEKLFF. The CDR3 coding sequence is TGTGCCAGCAGTGCCGACAGGGGGGGTGAAAAACTGTTTTTT.